This passage covers 18 T cell receptor beta chains from one sample sequenced in a study of response to subunit inactivated influenza vaccine. Via MiXCR, TCRdb re-called the RT-PCR reads, giving one row per CDR3 protein. This sample yields around 710,000 distinct CDR3 sequences, of which over 11% are seen a single time; less than 9% belongs to the top ten. The sequencing used PBMCs from blood, collected less than 15 days before vaccination. These receptors were obtained from a man aged 45-65 years who received an inactivated influenza vaccine.

This clonotype was picked up a small number of times. J is TRBJ2-6 and V is TRBV27; a weak D match, TRBD1 (6 bases). This CDR3 comprises 18 residues. CDR1 and CDR2 from the germline V gene are MNHEY and SMNVEV (reference sequence). Deletions cut 3 bases from V and 0 bases from J, with 15 bases between. DNA of the CDR3: TGTGCCAGCAGTTTGGTGGCAGGGGCCCTCTCTGGGGCCAACGTCCTGACTTTC. It is translated as CASSLVAGALSGANVLTF.

The J gene is TRBJ2-4, the V gene TRBV7-4, with D hard to call. CDR3 length: 13 residues. Trimming removed 1 base at V and 9 bases at J, with 10 bases between. CDR1 and CDR2 (germline): SGHVT, SQSDAQ. CDR3 sequence: CASSLVESIIQYF. The DNA for the CDR3 is TGTGCCAGCAGCTTAGTGGAATCCATCATTCAGTACTTC.

At least ten counts were recorded for this clonotype. This rearrangement joins TRBV20-1 to TRBJ2-1, with 9 bases aligning to TRBD2. The CDR3 has 15 amino acids. V shed 1 base and J 4 bases; nucleotides not matched to a gene: 5. Germline CDR1 and CDR2: DFQATT and SNEGSKA (reference sequence). CDR3 nucleotides: TGCAGTGCTAGAGTAGCGGGAGTCATTTACAATGAGCAGTTCTTC. Its protein is CSARVAGVIYNEQFF.

The sample holds a few counts of this clonotype. The chain uses TRBV24-1 and TRBJ2-5, with 8 bases identical to TRBD2. Germline-derived CDR1 and CDR2 are KGHDR and SFDVKD. After removal of 0 bases from V and 5 bases from J, the junction contained 4 bases not matched to a gene. The CDR3 loop spans 15 amino acids. DNA of the CDR3: TGTGCCACCAGTGATTTGCGGGGGGGCCTGGAGACCCAGTACTTC. This translates into CATSDLRGGLETQYF.

This clonotype turned up a few times. The rearrangement links TRBV20-1 to TRBJ2-1, with TRBD2 matching 12 bases. Germline-derived CDR1 and CDR2 are DFQATT and SNEGSKA (reference sequence). The CDR3 has 17 residues. Trimming cost V 1 base and J 1 base; bases outside gene matches: 5. As DNA, the CDR3 is TGCAGTGCTAGAGGGTCTGGACTAGCGGGATCCTACAATGAGCAGTTCTTC. This gives the protein CSARGSGLAGSYNEQFF.

This clonotype was observed a few times. The V and J genes are TRBV4-1 and TRBJ2-7; 7 bases are a match to TRBD1. This CDR3 spans 15 amino acids. J gave up 0 bases and V 3 bases, and 5 bases lay outside the gene matches. Germline V gene data show CDR1 as MGHRA and CDR2 as YSYEKL. Written as DNA, the CDR3 is TGCGCCAGCAGCCATGGGACAGAACTCTCCTACGAGCAGTACTTC. This encodes CASSHGTELSYEQYF.

The chain has TRBV19 and TRBJ1-1; D is undetermined. V was trimmed by 2 bases and J by 4 bases, leaving 8 bases between them. Germline V CDR1 and CDR2: LNHDA, SQIVND (reference sequence). This CDR3 comprises 13 residues. CDR3 coding DNA: TGTGCCAGTAGTATATACAGCCTCACTGAAGCTTTCTTT. Translation gives CASSIYSLTEAFF. The full variable domain, completed using reference TRBV19 and TRBJ1-1, is DGGITQSPKYLFRKEGQNVTLSCEQNLNHDAMYWYRQDPGQGLRLIYYSQIVNDFQKGDIAEGYSVSREKKESFPLTVTSAQKNPTAFYLCASSIYSLTEAFFGQGTRLTVV.

This clonotype was seen a few times. The CDR3 is CASSQGARGAGDTQYF. The CDR3 bases are TGTGCCAGCAGCCAAGGTGCGCGGGGGGCGGGAGATACGCAGTATTTT. The rearrangement links TRBV3-1 to TRBJ2-3; 8 bases fit TRBD2. The germline CDR1 and CDR2 sequences are LGHDT and YNNKEL (reference sequence). This CDR3 contains 16 residues. Trimming took 1 base from V and 5 from J; bases not matched to a gene: 8.

The chain uses TRBV20-1 and TRBJ2-7, with D tentatively TRBD1 (6 bases). This CDR3 spans 14 amino acids. Trimming left V 0 bases short and J 5 bases short, with 14 bases between. CDR1 is DFQATT and CDR2 is SNEGSKA in the germline V gene (reference sequence). The CDR3 region is CSARDPTGWHEQYF. CDR3 bases: TGCAGTGCTAGAGATCCGACAGGTTGGCACGAGCAGTACTTC.

The CDR3 loop is CSVEGASGGIETQYF. The CDR3 DNA sequence: TGCAGCGTTGAGGGGGCTAGCGGGGGGATTGAGACCCAGTACTTC. The chain uses TRBV29-1 and TRBJ2-5, with TRBD2 matching 11 bases. The CDR3 has 15 amino acids. V was pared by 3 bases and J by 5 bases, with 8 bases of the junction left unmatched. Looked up from germline, CDR1 is SQVTM and CDR2 is ANQGSEA. The full variable domain, completed using reference TRBV29-1 and TRBJ2-5, is SAVISQKPSRDICQRGTSLTIQCQVDSQVTMMFWYRQQPGQSLTLIATANQGSEATYESGFVIDKFPISRPNLTFSTLTVSNMSPEDSSIYLCSVEGASGGIETQYFGPGTRLLVL.

This clonotype was seen at least ten times. The chain is built from TRBV20-1 and TRBJ2-1; D is ambiguous. V was pared by 3 bases and J by 4 bases, with 22 bases between. The germline V gene has CDR1 DFQATT and CDR2 SNEGSKA (reference sequence). The CDR3 is made up of 17 amino acids. The CDR3 loop is CSASLSAGRPMYNEQFF. The CDR3 DNA is TGCAGTGCTAGTCTCTCGGCTGGACGACCGATGTACAATGAGCAGTTCTTC.

This clonotype occurred many times. V usage is TRBV2 and J usage is TRBJ2-1, with a possible D match to TRBD1 (6 bases). Germline-derived CDR1 and CDR2 are SNHLY and FYNNEI. The V end was cut by 3 bases, the J end by 2 bases, with 11 bases between. This CDR3 contains 15 residues. For the CDR3, the DNA is TGTGCCAGCAGTGAGGGCAGGGGAGCCTACAATGAGCAGTTCTTC. It codes for CASSEGRGAYNEQFF.

This clonotype appeared many times. V usage is TRBV5-1 and J usage is TRBJ2-3; D remains ambiguous. Germline-derived CDR1 and CDR2 are SGHRS and YFSETQ. V lost 3 bases and J 0 bases, leaving 11 bases between the germline ends. This CDR3 is built from 15 residues. CDR3 sequence reads: CASSSTGRSTDTQYF. The DNA for the CDR3 is TGCGCCAGCAGCTCCACTGGGCGGAGCACAGATACGCAGTATTTT. The full variable domain, in which reference TRBV5-1 and TRBJ2-3 provide the parts outside the CDR3, is KAGVTQTPRYLIKTRGQQVTLSCSPISGHRSVSWYQQTPGQGLQFLFEYFSETQRNKGNFPGRFSGRQFSNSRSEMNVSTLELGDSALYLCASSSTGRSTDTQYFGPGTRLTVL.

V gene TRBV7-3 combines with J gene TRBJ2-7; D ambiguous. Germline V CDR1 and CDR2: SGHTA, FQGTGA. V was cut by 0 bases and J by 3 bases, with 6 bases left in between. The CDR3 is 13 amino acids. Written as DNA, the CDR3 is TGTGCCAGCAGCTTAACTATAGGCTACGAGCAGTACTTC. Its translation is CASSLTIGYEQYF.

This clonotype has a count of ten or more. The chain joins TRBV29-1 to TRBJ1-5; D not resolved. The CDR3 consists of 12 residues. Trimming took 4 bases from V and 0 from J, leaving 4 bases between them. Germline CDR1 SQVTM, CDR2 ANQGSEA. The chain's CDR3 is CSVAGSNQPQHF. The CDR3 DNA reads as TGCAGCGTTGCGGGTAGCAATCAGCCCCAGCATTTT.

V is TRBV20-1 and J is TRBJ2-1, with a possible D match to TRBD2 (5 bases). V lost 1 base to trimming and J lost 4 bases, with 14 bases between them. Germline V gene lookup returns CDR1 DFQATT and CDR2 SNEGSKA (reference sequence). The CDR3 length is 15 residues. The CDR3 loop is CSARGLDLVYNEQFF. The CDR3 region has the DNA TGCAGTGCTAGAGGTTTGGACTTGGTGTACAATGAGCAGTTCTTC.

This clonotype turned up a few times. The rearrangement uses TRBV7-9 and TRBJ2-5; D possibly corresponds to TRBD2 (5 bases). Per the germline V gene, CDR1 is SEHNR and CDR2 is FQNEAQ (reference sequence). The ends were cut back, 0 bases at V and 5 bases at J, with 7 bases in the middle. The CDR3 is 13 amino acids. CDR3 coding DNA: TGTGCCAGCAGCTTAGCTTGGGAGGAGACCCAGTACTTC. Amino acids: CASSLAWEETQYF. Full variable domain (missing parts from reference TRBV7-9 and TRBJ2-5): DTGVSQNPRHKITKRGQNVTFRCDPISEHNRLYWYRQTLGQGPEFLTYFQNEAQLEKSRLLSDRFSAERPKGSFSTLEIQRTEQGDSAMYLCASSLAWEETQYFGPGTRLLVL.

This clonotype has more than one count but fewer than ten. The chain couples TRBV10-3 to TRBJ2-7; D tentatively reads TRBD1 or TRBD2 (6 bases each). Between the trimmed V and J ends, which lost 6 bases and 0 bases, there was a span of 15 bases. The CDR3 runs 15 residues. Per germline, CDR1 ENHRY and CDR2 SYGVKD. This CDR3 reads CAISHGGVSSYEQYF. CDR3 nucleotide sequence: TGTGCCATCAGCCACGGGGGCGTCAGCTCCTACGAGCAGTACTTC.